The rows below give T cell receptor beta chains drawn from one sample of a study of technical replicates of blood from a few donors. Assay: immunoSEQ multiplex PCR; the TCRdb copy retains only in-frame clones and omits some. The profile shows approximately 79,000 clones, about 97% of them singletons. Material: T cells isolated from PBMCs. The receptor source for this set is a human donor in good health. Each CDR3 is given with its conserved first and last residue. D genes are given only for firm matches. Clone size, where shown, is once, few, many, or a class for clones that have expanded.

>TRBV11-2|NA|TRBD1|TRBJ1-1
CASSLLPGQGATNTEAFF
TGTGCCAGCAGCTTACTGCCGGGACAGGGGGCGACGAACACTGAAGCTTTCTTT
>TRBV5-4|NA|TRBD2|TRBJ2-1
CASSQGLAGRDEQFF
TGTGCCAGCAGCCAGGGACTAGCGGGGCGGGATGAGCAGTTCTTC
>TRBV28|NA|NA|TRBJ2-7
CASSLQGKGAYEQYF
TGTGCCAGCAGTTTACAGGGCAAAGGAGCCTACGAGCAGTACTTC
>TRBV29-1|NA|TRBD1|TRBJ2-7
CSVEDGLGQKQYF
TGCAGCGTTGAAGACGGTTTGGGACAGAAGCAGTACTTC
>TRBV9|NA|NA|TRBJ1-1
CASSAQGLLYTEAFF
TGTGCCAGCAGCGCCCAGGGTTTACTCTACACTGAAGCTTTCTTT
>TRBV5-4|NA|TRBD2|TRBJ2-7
CASTLGTSGTYEQYF
TGTGCCAGCACCTTGGGTACTAGCGGGACCTACGAGCAGTACTTC
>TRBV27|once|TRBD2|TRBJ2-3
CASSLAWRELSTDTQYF
TGTGCCAGCAGTTTGGCTTGGCGGGAGCTTAGCACAGATACGCAGTATTTT
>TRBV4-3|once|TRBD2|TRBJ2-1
CASSRGGWSSYNEQFF
TGCGCCAGCAGCCGGGGAGGGTGGAGCTCCTACAATGAGCAGTTCTTC
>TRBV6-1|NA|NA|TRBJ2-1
CASSEALRSGPARNEQFF
TGTGCCAGCAGTGAAGCGCTTCGGAGCGGCCCAGCGCGCAATGAGCAGTTCTTC
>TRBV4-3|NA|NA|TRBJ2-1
CASSPGDNEQFF
TGCGCCAGCAGTCCAGGGGACAATGAGCAGTTCTTC
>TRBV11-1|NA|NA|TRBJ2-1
CASSAGGANEQFF
TGTGCCAGCAGTGCCGGAGGAGCCAATGAGCAGTTCTTC
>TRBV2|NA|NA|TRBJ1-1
CASSDNYSPMNTEAFF
TGTGCCAGCAGTGATAATTACAGCCCCATGAACACTGAAGCTTTCTTT
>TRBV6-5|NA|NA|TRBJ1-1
CASSYGGTITEAFF
TGTGCCAGCAGTTACGGAGGGACGATAACTGAAGCTTTCTTT
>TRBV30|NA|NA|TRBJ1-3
CAWREQFPGNTIYF
TGTGCCTGGAGAGAACAATTCCCCGGAAACACCATATATTTT
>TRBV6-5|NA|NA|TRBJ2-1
CASSISLSANEQFF
TGTGCCAGCAGTATAAGTCTTAGTGCCAATGAGCAGTTCTTC
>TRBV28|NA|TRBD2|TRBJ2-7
CANGGLAGGSYEQYF
TGTGCCAACGGGGGACTAGCGGGAGGGAGCTACGAGCAGTACTTC
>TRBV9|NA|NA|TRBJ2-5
CASSLRGRGETQYF
TGTGCCAGCAGCCTAAGAGGGAGAGGGGAGACCCAGTACTTC
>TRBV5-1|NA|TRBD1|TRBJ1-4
CASSSVRTGEKKLFF
TGCGCCAGCAGCTCAGTTAGGACAGGGGAGAAAAAACTGTTTTTT
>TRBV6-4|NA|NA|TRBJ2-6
CASSDSRGANVLTF
TGTGCCAGCAGTGACTCGAGAGGGGCCAACGTCCTGACTTTC
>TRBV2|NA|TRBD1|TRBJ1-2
CASRRDSMNGYTF
TGTGCCAGCAGGCGGGACAGCATGAATGGCTACACCTTC
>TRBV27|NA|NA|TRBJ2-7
CASSVAGSIPPYEQYF
TGTGCCAGCAGTGTAGCAGGGTCCATCCCCCCTTACGAGCAGTACTTC
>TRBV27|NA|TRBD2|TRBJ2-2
CARAGTCLADNTGELFF
TGTGCCAGGGCAGGGACCTGCCTAGCGGATAACACCGGGGAGCTGTTTTTT
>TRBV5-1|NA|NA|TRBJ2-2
CASSSFPGQTTGELFF
TGCGCCAGCAGCTCATTTCCGGGACAAACCACCGGGGAGCTGTTTTTT
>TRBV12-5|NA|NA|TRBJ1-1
CASGLYTYTEAFF
TGTGCTAGTGGTTTGTACACGTACACTGAAGCTTTCTTT
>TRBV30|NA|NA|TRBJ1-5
CAWSVRGNQPQHF
TGTGCCTGGAGTGTAAGGGGGAATCAGCCCCAGCATTTT
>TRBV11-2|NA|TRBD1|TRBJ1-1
CASSLIQGYKMEAFF
TGTGCCAGCAGCTTGATACAGGGGTATAAGATGGAAGCTTTCTTT
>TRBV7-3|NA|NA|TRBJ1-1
CASSLLGPNTEAFF
TGTGCCAGCAGCTTATTGGGCCCGAACACTGAAGCTTTCTTT
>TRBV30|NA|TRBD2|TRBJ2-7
CAWSVGLAGFLTYEQYF
TGTGCCTGGAGTGTAGGACTAGCGGGATTTCTTACCTACGAGCAGTACTTC
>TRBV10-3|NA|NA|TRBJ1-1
CAISGFSSTEAFF
TGTGCCATCAGTGGTTTCAGTTCCACTGAAGCTTTCTTT
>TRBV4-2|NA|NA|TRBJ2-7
CASSQDLSWGTQGYEQYF
TGTGCCAGCAGCCAAGATCTTAGTTGGGGAACCCAGGGCTACGAGCAGTACTTC
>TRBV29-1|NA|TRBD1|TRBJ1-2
CSVIGQGGYTF
TGCAGCGTCATAGGACAGGGAGGCTACACCTTC
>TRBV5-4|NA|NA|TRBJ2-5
CASRRDRFQETQYF
TGTGCCAGCAGAAGAGACAGGTTCCAAGAGACCCAGTACTTC
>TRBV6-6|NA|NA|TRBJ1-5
CASSYRQGGNQPQHF
TGTGCCAGCAGTTACAGGCAGGGAGGGAATCAGCCCCAGCATTTT
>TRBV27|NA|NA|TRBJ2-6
CASSSVSGANVLTF
TGTGCCAGCAGTAGCGTTTCTGGGGCCAACGTCCTGACTTTC
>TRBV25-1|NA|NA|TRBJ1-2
CASSEGGNYGYTF
TGTGCCAGCAGTGAGGGAGGAAACTATGGCTACACCTTC
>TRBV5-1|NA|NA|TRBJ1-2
CASSLLSDFHGYTF
TGCGCCAGCAGCTTGCTGTCGGACTTCCATGGCTACACCTTC
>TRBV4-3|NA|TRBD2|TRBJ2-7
CASSQASVAGGIYEQYF
TGCGCCAGCAGCCAAGCTTCAGTGGCGGGAGGAATCTACGAGCAGTACTTC
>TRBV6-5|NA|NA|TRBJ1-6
CASSYSTPPGFSPLHF
TGTGCCAGCAGTTACTCGACGCCCCCAGGGTTTTCACCCCTCCACTTT
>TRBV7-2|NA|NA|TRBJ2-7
CASSLVSGDEQYF
TGTGCCAGCAGCTTAGTTTCAGGGGACGAGCAGTACTTC
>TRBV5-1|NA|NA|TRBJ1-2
CASSSEDYGYTF
TGCGCCAGCAGCTCAGAGGACTATGGCTACACCTTC
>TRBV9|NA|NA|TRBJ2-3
CASSVASSYGTDTQYF
TGTGCCAGCAGCGTAGCGTCTAGCTACGGCACAGATACGCAGTATTTT
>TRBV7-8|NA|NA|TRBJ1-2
CASSLADSYYGYTF
TGTGCCAGCAGCTTGGCGGACAGTTACTATGGCTACACCTTC
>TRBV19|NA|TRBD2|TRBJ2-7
CASSFGTSGSNYEQYF
TGTGCCAGTAGTTTTGGGACTAGCGGGAGTAACTACGAGCAGTACTTC
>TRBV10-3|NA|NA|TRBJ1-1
CAISDAPDMNTEAFF
TGTGCCATCAGTGATGCCCCTGACATGAACACTGAAGCTTTCTTT
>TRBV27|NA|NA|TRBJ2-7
CASSPTGNYEQYF
TGTGCCAGCAGTCCCACAGGGAACTACGAGCAGTACTTC
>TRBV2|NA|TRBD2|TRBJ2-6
CASSMNPGLAGPSGANVLTF
TGTGCCAGCAGTATGAATCCGGGACTAGCGGGCCCCTCTGGGGCCAACGTCCTGACTTTC
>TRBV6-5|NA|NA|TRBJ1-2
CASRYRTTYGYTF
TGTGCCAGCAGATACAGAACAACGTATGGCTACACCTTC
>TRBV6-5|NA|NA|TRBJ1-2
CASSWRDRYGYTF
TGTGCCAGCAGTTGGAGGGACCGATATGGCTACACCTTC
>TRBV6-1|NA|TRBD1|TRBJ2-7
CASSESGTGSYEQYF
TGTGCCAGCAGTGAATCCGGGACAGGTTCCTACGAGCAGTACTTC
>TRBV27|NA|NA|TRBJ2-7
CASSFLQGYEQYF
TGTGCCAGCAGTTTTTTACAGGGTTACGAGCAGTACTTC
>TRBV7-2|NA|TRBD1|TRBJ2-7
CASSYHRGEYEQYF
TGTGCCAGCAGCTATCACAGGGGGGAGTACGAGCAGTACTTC
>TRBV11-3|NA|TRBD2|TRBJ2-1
CASSLEGLAGYNEQFF
TGTGCCAGCAGCTTAGAGGGACTAGCGGGGTACAATGAGCAGTTCTTC
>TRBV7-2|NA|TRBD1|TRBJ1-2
CASSRDRLYGYTF
TGTGCCAGCAGCCGGGACAGATTATATGGCTACACCTTC
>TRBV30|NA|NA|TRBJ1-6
CAWSVAGESPLHF
TGTGCCTGGAGTGTGGCAGGGGAATCACCCCTCCACTTT
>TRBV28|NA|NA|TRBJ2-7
CASSPTEFFYEQYF
TGTGCCAGCAGTCCGACAGAGTTCTTCTACGAGCAGTACTTC